This T cell receptor (beta chain) is drawn from a study of T cell repertoires in cytomegalovirus infection. Study as a whole: Both CMV infection and a matching HLA type were indicated by public TCR beta signatures. Study-wide findings and caveats: Summed frequency of shared TCR beta families picked out CMV carriers who also had the relevant HLA. Ex vivo responses were dominated by HLA-C-restricted CMV-specific TCR beta clonotypes.

A note on this clonotype: The antigen is not known. A much larger clonotype is one base distant, so this may be a read error.

TCRdb reprocessed the reads via MiXCR and lists one record per CDR3 protein. The repertoire holds under 350,000 distinct CDR3 sequences, with around 10% as singletons. Specimen: PBMCs. The source of this sequence is a human donor in good health (CMV status not recorded). Some clones in this sample may be carry-over from other donors' samples.

CDR3 nucleotides: TGTGCCAGCAGCTTTACACCGATGTACGAGCAGTACTTC. It translates to CASSFTPMYEQYF. V is TRBV7-4 and J is TRBJ2-7; D unclear. CDR3 size: 13 residues. V was cut by 3 bases and J by 4 bases, with 10 bases left in between. Germline values: CDR1 SGHVT, CDR2 SQSDAQ.